The 32 T cell receptor beta chains listed next were all sequenced from one sample in a study of neurological immune-mediated disorders. TCRdb analysed the 5' RACE reads with MiXCR anew, one entry per CDR3 protein. This sample has 65,000 to 80,000 distinct CDR3 sequences, with more than 15% found just once. Sequenced input: PBMCs. Receptors were obtained from a woman between 35 and 50 years old in good health.

The table lists this clonotype with many counts. The chain combines TRBV20-1 with TRBJ2-3, with D uncertain. Per the germline V gene, CDR1 is DFQATT and CDR2 is SNEGSKA (reference sequence). V lost 4 bases to trimming and J lost 0 bases, with 5 bases between them. This CDR3 region has 12 residues. The chain's CDR3 is CSAMVSTDTQYF. In DNA, the CDR3 is TGCAGTGCTATGGTCAGCACAGATACGCAGTATTTT.

This clonotype was found many times. The chain has TRBV6-2 or TRBV6-3 and TRBJ2-2; tentative D call: TRBD1 (5 bases). From germline, CDR1 is MNHEY and CDR2 SVGEGT. V was trimmed by 8 bases and J by 4 bases, leaving 20 bases between them. The CDR3 is made up of 16 amino acids. The CDR3 bases are TGTGCCAGCCGCCTCGACCTGGGGCGACGCACCGGGGAGCTGTTTTTT. This encodes CASRLDLGRRTGELFF.

This clonotype was counted at least ten times. The chain recombines TRBV19 with TRBJ2-5, with D perhaps matching TRBD1 or TRBD2 (5 bases each). V shed 6 bases and J shed 5 bases, with 13 bases lying between them. Looked up from germline, CDR1 is LNHDA and CDR2 is SQIVND (reference sequence). The CDR3 covers 13 residues. As DNA, the CDR3 is TGTGCCAGTAGCGACAGTTCGGGGGAGACCCAGTACTTC. The encoded protein is CASSDSSGETQYF. Complete variable domain (other parts from reference TRBV19 and TRBJ2-5): DGGITQSPKYLFRKEGQNVTLSCEQNLNHDAMYWYRQDPGQGLRLIYYSQIVNDFQKGDIAEGYSVSREKKESFPLTVTSAQKNPTAFYLCASSDSSGETQYFGPGTRLLVL.

This clonotype occurred many times. This chain links TRBV5-1 with TRBJ2-1, with a possible D match to TRBD1 (6 bases). CDR3 length equals 15 residues. V lost 0 bases to trimming and J lost 3 bases, with 10 bases between them. Germline CDR1 and CDR2: SGHRS and YFSETQ. The CDR3 coding sequence is TGCGCCAGCAGCTTGGAGGGCAGGGGCTACAATGAGCAGTTCTTC. It encodes CASSLEGRGYNEQFF.

This clonotype occurred many times. The chain has TRBV11-3 and TRBJ2-3, with TRBD1 identical over 7 bases. Germline values: CDR1 SGHNT, CDR2 YENEEA. Losses at the gene ends were 6 bases for V and 0 bases for J; bases not matched to a gene: 6. The CDR3 totals 15 residues. The CDR3 DNA sequence: TGTGCCAGCAGTTCGACAGGGAAAAGCACAGATACGCAGTATTTT. Translating it yields CASSSTGKSTDTQYF.

V gene TRBV5-1 combines with J gene TRBJ2-7, with 7 bases identical to TRBD1. CDR1 and CDR2 from the germline V gene are SGHRS and YFSETQ. V lost 4 bases to trimming and J lost 0 bases; unmatched junction nucleotides: 7. This CDR3 spans 15 amino acids. CDR3 DNA: TGCGCCAGCAGCCAGACAGGGCTAAGCTCCTACGAGCAGTACTTC. Encoded protein: CASSQTGLSSYEQYF.

The table lists this clonotype with many counts. The genes are TRBV20-1 and TRBJ2-1; D uncertain. V was trimmed by 6 bases and J by 7 bases, leaving 10 bases between them. The CDR3 has 11 residues. Germline lookup yields CDR1 DFQATT and CDR2 SNEGSKA (reference sequence). The CDR3 sequence: CSAPQLNEQFF. The CDR3 DNA reads TGCAGTGCCCCTCAATTGAATGAGCAGTTCTTC.

This clonotype was observed at least ten times. The V gene is TRBV20-1, the J gene TRBJ2-7, with D possibly being TRBD2 (6 bases). The germline gives CDR1 DFQATT, CDR2 SNEGSKA (reference sequence). The V end was cut by 3 bases, the J end by 1 base, with 10 bases between. This CDR3 has 13 residues. CDR3: CSASGDSSYEQYF. The CDR3 bases are TGCAGTGCTAGCGGGGACTCATCCTACGAGCAGTACTTC.

This clonotype has at least ten counts. The V and J genes are TRBV5-1 and TRBJ1-5, with D perhaps matching TRBD1 (5 bases). The CDR3 totals 15 residues. Trimming stripped 0 bases from V and 6 bases from J, with 13 bases between. Germline CDR1 reads SGHRS; CDR2 reads YFSETQ. The CDR3 region is CASSLDDPGAQPQHF. The CDR3 DNA is TGCGCCAGCAGCTTGGATGATCCCGGGGCTCAGCCCCAGCATTTT. Full variable domain (remainder filled in from reference TRBV5-1 and TRBJ1-5): KAGVTQTPRYLIKTRGQQVTLSCSPISGHRSVSWYQQTPGQGLQFLFEYFSETQRNKGNFPGRFSGRQFSNSRSEMNVSTLELGDSALYLCASSLDDPGAQPQHFGDGTRLSIL.

This clonotype was counted at least ten times. J is TRBJ1-5 and V is TRBV10-2, with 7 positions matching TRBD1. CDR1 is WSHSY, CDR2 SAAADI, per germline. This CDR3 spans 13 amino acids. After removal of 6 bases from V and 5 bases from J, the junction contained 4 bases not matched to a gene. CDR3 in amino acids: CASSGDSDQPQHF. Written as DNA, the CDR3 is TGCGCCAGCAGCGGGGACAGTGATCAGCCCCAGCATTTT.

Relative to its sample, this clonotype is large. V is TRBV4-3 and J is TRBJ2-6; D is possibly TRBD2 (6 bases). Trimming cost V 0 bases and J 2 bases, with 8 bases left between them. Germline-derived CDR1 and CDR2 are LGHNA and YSLEER. CDR3 length: 16 residues. Here the CDR3 reads CASSQEGGTGANVLTF. CDR3 DNA: TGCGCCAGCAGCCAAGAAGGCGGGACTGGGGCCAACGTCCTGACTTTC.

This clonotype came up many times. The rearrangement joins TRBV6-6 to TRBJ2-5; D perhaps matches TRBD2 (6 bases). V lost 6 bases and J lost 1, with 12 bases in between. The CDR3 consists of 14 residues. CDR1 is MNHNY and CDR2 is SVGAGI in the germline V gene (reference sequence). CDR3 bases: TGTGCCAGCAGCGGGACTTCTGCCCAAGAGACCCAGTACTTC. Translation: CASSGTSAQETQYF.

This clonotype occurred many times. The V and J genes are TRBV2 and TRBJ2-5; D not certain. Germline V gene data show CDR1 as SNHLY and CDR2 as FYNNEI. There are 10 residues in the CDR3. V was trimmed by 6 bases and J by 11 bases, leaving 10 bases between them. CDR3 bases: TGTGCCAGCAGGGCTAAGTATCAGTACTTC. Its translation is CASRAKYQYF. Drawing the rest from reference TRBV2 and TRBJ2-5, the complete variable domain is EPEVTQTPSHQVTQMGQEVILRCVPISNHLYFYWYRQILGQKVEFLVSFYNNEISEKSEIFDDQFSVERPDGSNFTLKIRSTKLEDSAMYFCASRAKYQYFGPGTRLLVL.

This clonotype was seen more than once but under ten times. The rearrangement uses TRBV2 and TRBJ2-5; possibly TRBD1 for D (6 bases). Germline V gives CDR1 SNHLY, CDR2 FYNNEI. The CDR3 is made up of 15 amino acids. V gave up 9 bases and J gave up 4 bases, with 21 bases separating them. Written as DNA, the CDR3 is TGTGCCAGTAATATCGGCGGAACAGGGCCAGAGACCCAGTACTTC. Its translation: CASNIGGTGPETQYF.

At least ten counts were recorded for this clonotype. The chain joins TRBV30 to TRBJ2-5; 9 bases are a match to TRBD2. This CDR3 region has 14 residues. V was pared by 2 bases and J by 3 bases, with 4 bases of the junction left unmatched. CDR1 is GTSNPN, CDR2 SVGIG, per germline (reference sequence). CDR3 DNA: TGTGCCTGGAGTAATCCTAGCGGGGAAGAGACCCAGTACTTC. As protein: CAWSNPSGEETQYF.

This clonotype was seen ten or more times. The CDR3: CASSPGGANSYNEQFF. In nucleotides, the CDR3 is TGTGCCAGCAGCCCCGGCGGGGCCAACTCCTACAATGAGCAGTTCTTC. The chain recombines TRBV6-2 or TRBV6-3 with TRBJ2-1; TRBD2 is a possible D gene (6 bases). Trimming removed 6 bases at V and 0 bases at J, with 15 bases between. The CDR3 consists of 16 residues. Germline-derived CDR1 and CDR2 are MNHEY and SVGEGT.

The chain couples TRBV24-1 to TRBJ2-3, with D perhaps TRBD2 (5 bases). Germline values: CDR1 KGHDR, CDR2 SFDVKD. The CDR3 is made up of 15 amino acids. Trimming stripped 2 bases from V and 0 bases from J, with 8 bases between. CDR3 amino acids: CATSDSRTSTDTQYF. As DNA, the CDR3 is TGTGCCACCAGTGATTCCCGGACTAGCACAGATACGCAGTATTTT.

This clonotype came up many times. The rearrangement links TRBV9 to TRBJ1-1; D is possibly TRBD1 (5 bases). V lost 5 bases, J lost 3 bases, and 20 bases lay in between. The CDR3 length is 16 residues. From germline, CDR1 is SGDLS and CDR2 YYNGEE. The CDR3 sequence is CASSPGGAGSYTEAFF. In DNA, the CDR3 is TGTGCCAGCAGTCCCGGCGGGGCAGGGTCGTACACTGAAGCTTTCTTT.

This clonotype appeared many times. This chain uses TRBV6-1 with TRBJ1-3, with a weak D call TRBD1 (5 bases). CDR3 size: 17 residues. From germline, CDR1 is MNHNS and CDR2 SASEGT. Trimming took 7 bases from V and 2 from J, leaving 21 bases between them. The CDR3 sequence is CASTFQPGRVAGNTIYF. The CDR3 region has the DNA TGTGCCAGCACCTTTCAGCCGGGCAGGGTGGCTGGAAACACCATATATTTT.

The V call is TRBV12-3 or TRBV12-4, the J call TRBJ1-5, with 9 bases lining up with TRBD1. This CDR3 region has 14 residues. Losses at the gene ends were 6 bases for V and 7 bases for J; bases not matched to a gene: 7. The CDR3 region has the DNA TGTGCCAGCAGCCCAAACAGGGGGCAGCAGCCCCAGCATTTT. Translation gives CASSPNRGQQPQHF.

V is TRBV14 and J is TRBJ2-3; tentatively, D is TRBD1 (6 bases). This CDR3 region has 15 residues. Germline V lookup: CDR1 SGHDN, CDR2 FVKESK. The V gene lost 4 bases and the J gene lost 2 bases, with 13 bases spanning the gap. The CDR3 reads CASSPLGQNTDTQYF. CDR3 DNA: TGTGCCAGCAGCCCCCTAGGACAGAACACAGATACGCAGTATTTT.

This clonotype was seen at least ten times. The chain has TRBV4-1 and TRBJ2-7, with D perhaps matching TRBD1 or TRBD2 (5 bases each). This CDR3 has 13 amino acids. The germline CDR1 and CDR2 sequences are MGHRA and YSYEKL. V lost 5 bases to trimming and J lost 4 bases, with 12 bases between them. CDR3 sequence (DNA): TGCGCCAGCAGCAACGACTGGGGGTACGAGCAGTACGTC. It yields the protein CASSNDWGYEQYV.

This clonotype was counted only a few times. V and J are TRBV27 and TRBJ2-1; a possible D gene is TRBD2 (7 bases). CDR1 and CDR2 from the germline V gene are MNHEY and SMNVEV (reference sequence). Trimming cost V 6 bases and J 4 bases, with 22 bases left between them. The CDR3 covers 17 residues. The CDR3 reads CASRDPLRRGLYNEQFF. The CDR3 DNA follows: TGTGCCAGCAGGGACCCTCTTAGGCGGGGGCTTTACAATGAGCAGTTCTTC.

This clonotype was seen repeatedly, ten times or more. The rearrangement links TRBV3-1 to TRBJ2-3, with D hard to call. The ends were cut back, 4 bases at V and 2 bases at J, with 7 bases in the middle. This CDR3 is built from 13 residues. CDR1 and CDR2 from the germline V gene are LGHDT and YNNKEL (reference sequence). In DNA, the CDR3 is TGTGCCAGCAGCCCCCCCCTCACAGATACGCAGTATTTT. Encoded protein: CASSPPLTDTQYF.

This clonotype was counted at least ten times. This sequence joins TRBV10-3 and TRBJ2-7; tentative D call: TRBD2 (7 bases). V was clipped by 0 bases and J by 6 bases, with 15 bases between them. The CDR3 spans 15 residues. In germline, CDR1 is ENHRY, CDR2 SYGVKD. CDR3 in amino acids: CAISESGGRPGEQYV. DNA of the CDR3: TGTGCCATCAGTGAGTCGGGGGGGCGTCCGGGCGAGCAGTACGTC.

On this clonotype itself: Just one base apart from a much larger clone, this may be a read error. It is unclear where the CDR3 begins or ends on the DNA, so no DNA is shown, and the CDR3 is as TCRdb lists it. The genes are TRBV9 and TRBJ1-4; TRBD1, the table's D call, lacks a check against the DNA. Germline CDR1 is SGDLS and CDR2 is YYNGEE. The CDR3 totals 15 residues, both ends included. The CDR3 protein is CASSVGAGTNEKPFF.

About this clonotype: A read error is possible here, since a much larger clone lies one base away. The V call is TRBV6-2 or TRBV6-3, the J call TRBJ1-1; D is unclear. Trimming took off 8 bases at V and 1 base at J, with 17 bases between the two ends. The germline V gene encodes CDR1 MNHEY and CDR2 SVGEGT. The CDR3 covers 15 residues. The CDR3 here is CASQLSTVRNTEAFF. The CDR3 coding sequence is TGTGCCAGCCAGCTATCCACAGTGAGGAACACTGAAGCTTTCTTT.

This clonotype was detected ten times or more. The V and J genes are TRBV20-1 and TRBJ2-5; D might be TRBD1 (7 bases). Deletions cut 4 bases from V and 5 bases from J, with 14 bases between. CDR3 size: 13 residues. Germline V gene data show CDR1 as DFQATT and CDR2 as SNEGSKA (reference sequence). The CDR3 protein is CSATFPGGETQYF. The DNA for the CDR3 is TGCAGTGCTACTTTCCCAGGGGGGGAGACCCAGTACTTC.

In its sample, this clonotype was seen many times. This sequence joins TRBV5-6 and TRBJ1-2, with D unclear. This CDR3 is 14 amino acids long. Germline CDR1 SGHDT, CDR2 YYEEEE. V was trimmed by 1 base and J by 4 bases, leaving 11 bases between them. Written as DNA, the CDR3 is TGTGCCAGCAGCTTGATTAGCCTTTCCTATGGCTACACCTTC. Protein product: CASSLISLSYGYTF.

This clonotype was observed many times. This chain uses TRBV7-2 with TRBJ2-5; TRBD2 agrees at 9 bases. Unmatched junction bases numbered 9, after V lost 2 bases and J lost 2 bases. This CDR3 has 17 amino acids. Looked up from germline, CDR1 is SGHTA and CDR2 is FQGNSA. The CDR3 sequence is CASSLSGSGGYQETQYF. The CDR3 region has the DNA TGTGCCAGCAGCTTATCGGGTAGCGGGGGTTATCAAGAGACCCAGTACTTC.

This clonotype was found many times. The gene calls are TRBV7-2 and TRBJ2-5; D might be TRBD1 (6 bases). The length of the CDR3 is 14 residues. Trimming left V 0 bases short and J 5 bases short, with 10 bases between. CDR1 SGHTA and CDR2 FQGNSA come from the germline V gene. CDR3 DNA sequence: TGTGCCAGCAGCTTAGCACAGGGTTCGGAGACCCAGTACTTC. Translated, it gives CASSLAQGSETQYF.

This rearrangement joins TRBV20-1 to TRBJ1-2; D unclear. Trimming removed 1 base at V and 7 bases at J, with 16 bases between. The CDR3 consists of 14 residues. The germline V gene has CDR1 DFQATT and CDR2 SNEGSKA (reference sequence). As DNA, the CDR3 is TGCAGTGCTAGAGCCAGATCCGCGGCAACTGGCTACACCTTC. Its protein product is CSARARSAATGYTF.